What follows describes a single T cell receptor (beta chain). There is no known antigen for this receptor. The record has no base qualities; no much larger clone is one base away. To prepare the library, the immunoSEQ multiplex PCR assay was applied. Primary melanoma tumor tissue was subjected to high-throughput sequencing of the T-cell receptor beta chain. As for the authors' bioinformatics: TCRB CDR3 sharing between samples and the distribution of insertions and deletions were included in the repertoire analyses. A gradient-boosted model ranked how well the T-cell fraction predicted outcome compared with histopathological variables. This is the immuneACCESS table as TCRdb keeps it, with only in-frame sequences that have V and J called. A part of the clones is gone; compared with another copy, unresolved V genes explain less than half, and the rest is unexplained. V and J calls plus clone size are reproduced from that table; the DNA served to infer D and trimming. The table for this sample lists 450 or so clones; approximately 89% of them were counted only once. Of the sample, roughly a tenth falls within the top ten clones.

This sample was included in a study of primary melanoma T cells and metastatic recurrence (dated by TCRdb to 2020 to 2022). The study in broad terms: The cohort was made up of fewer than 200 primary melanomas of stage T2 to T4, with thickness greater than 1 mm. The study examined whether T-cell fraction and T-cell repertoire clonality in primary melanoma tumors predicted patient outcome. Progression-free survival was the clinical outcome compared against the T-cell fraction measured by TCR beta sequencing. Histopathological grading of tumor-infiltrating lymphocytes served as the comparison point for the T-cell fraction derived from sequencing.

The investigation overall reported the following: Adding T-cell fraction to tumor thickness reportedly improved progression-free survival prediction more than adding any other histopathological variable. Regardless of nodal disease, mitotic rate or ulceration status, a T-cell fraction above 20% appeared to be protective. Progression-free survival was reportedly predicted by the tumor T-cell fraction independently of age, mitotic rate, ulceration and thickness. An effective T-cell-mediated antitumor response in primary melanoma was framed by the authors only as a suggestion, not a demonstrated mechanism.

Looking up the germline V gene yields CDR1 MDHEN and CDR2 SYDVKM. The CDR3 numbers 14 residues from cysteine through phenylalanine. CDR3 DNA is the only sequence kept; it has 42 bases, read in frame from the first base. Clipping removes 7 bases from V and 4 bases from J, with 9 as the unmatched junction base count. The primary melanoma of each patient had been surgically resected and was considered potentially curable but at risk of metastatic recurrence. Sample: melanoma tumor tissue. In this chain, TRBV28 is recombined with TRBJ1-1, with 7 junctional bases fitting TRBD1. The receptor's source is a human donor with melanoma. The encoded CDR3 is CASIFRGQGTEAFF. The DNA sequence is as follows: TGTGCCAGCATTTTTAGGGGGCAAGGCACTGAAGCTTTCTTT.